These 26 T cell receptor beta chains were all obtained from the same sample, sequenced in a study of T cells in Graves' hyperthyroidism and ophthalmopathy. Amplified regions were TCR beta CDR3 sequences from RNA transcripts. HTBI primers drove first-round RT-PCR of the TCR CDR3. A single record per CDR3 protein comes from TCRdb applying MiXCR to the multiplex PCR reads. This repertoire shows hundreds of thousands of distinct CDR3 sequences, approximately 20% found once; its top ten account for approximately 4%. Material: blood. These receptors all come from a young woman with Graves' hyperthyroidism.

The CDR3 coding sequence is TGTGCCAGCAGTTTAAAGCGGGGGGCTATCGATACGCAGTATTTT. Translation gives CASSLKRGAIDTQYF. V is TRBV12-3 or TRBV12-4 and J is TRBJ2-3; 9 bases are shared with TRBD2. V shed 2 bases, J shed 6 bases, and the junction held 6 bases outside the gene matches. This CDR3 is built from 15 residues.

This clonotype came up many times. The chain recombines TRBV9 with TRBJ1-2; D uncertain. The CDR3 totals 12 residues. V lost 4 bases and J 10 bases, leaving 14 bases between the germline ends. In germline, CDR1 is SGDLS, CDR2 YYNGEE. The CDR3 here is CASSLVVGAYTF. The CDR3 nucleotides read TGTGCCAGCAGCCTGGTCGTGGGAGCCTACACCTTC.

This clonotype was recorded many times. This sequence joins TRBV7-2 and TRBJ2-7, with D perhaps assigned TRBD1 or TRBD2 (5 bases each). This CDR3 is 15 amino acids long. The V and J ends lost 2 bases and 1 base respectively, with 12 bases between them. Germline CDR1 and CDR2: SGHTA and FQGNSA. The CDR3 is CASSLMGVRSYEQYF. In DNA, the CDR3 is TGTGCCAGCAGCTTAATGGGGGTTCGGTCCTACGAGCAGTACTTC.

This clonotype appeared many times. CDR3 amino acids: CASSQGLASGYEQYF. DNA of the CDR3: TGCGCCAGCAGCCAAGGGCTGGCGAGTGGATACGAGCAGTACTTC. The genes are TRBV4-1 and TRBJ2-7, with D unresolved. This CDR3 comprises 15 residues. The ends were cut back, 1 base at V and 4 bases at J, with 14 bases in the middle. From germline, CDR1 is MGHRA and CDR2 YSYEKL.

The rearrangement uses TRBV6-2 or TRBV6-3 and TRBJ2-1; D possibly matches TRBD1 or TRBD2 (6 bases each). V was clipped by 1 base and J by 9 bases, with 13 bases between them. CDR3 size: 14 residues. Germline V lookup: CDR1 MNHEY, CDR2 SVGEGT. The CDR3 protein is CASSYWGAPGEQFF. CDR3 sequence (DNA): TGTGCCAGCAGTTACTGGGGGGCCCCGGGTGAGCAGTTCTTC.

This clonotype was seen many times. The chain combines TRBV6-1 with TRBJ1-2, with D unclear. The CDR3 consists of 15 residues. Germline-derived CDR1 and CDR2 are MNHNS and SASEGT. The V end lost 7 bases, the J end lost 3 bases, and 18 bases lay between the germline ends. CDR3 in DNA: TGTGCCAGCACCGTAAATAATCGTGCCTACTATGGCTACACCTTC. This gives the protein CASTVNNRAYYGYTF.

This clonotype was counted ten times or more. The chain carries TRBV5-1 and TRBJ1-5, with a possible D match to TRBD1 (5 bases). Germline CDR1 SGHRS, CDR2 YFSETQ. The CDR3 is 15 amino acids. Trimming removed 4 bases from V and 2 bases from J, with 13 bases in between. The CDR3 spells CASSPTWGGNQPQHF. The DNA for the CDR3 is TGCGCCAGCAGCCCTACCTGGGGCGGCAATCAGCCCCAGCATTTT.

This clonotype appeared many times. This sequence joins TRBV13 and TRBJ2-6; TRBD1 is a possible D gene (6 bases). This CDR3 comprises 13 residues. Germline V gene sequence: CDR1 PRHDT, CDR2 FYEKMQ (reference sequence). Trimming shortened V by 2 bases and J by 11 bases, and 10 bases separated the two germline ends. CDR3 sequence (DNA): TGTGCCAGCAGCTTACGAGCAGGGGACGTCCTGACTTTC. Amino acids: CASSLRAGDVLTF.

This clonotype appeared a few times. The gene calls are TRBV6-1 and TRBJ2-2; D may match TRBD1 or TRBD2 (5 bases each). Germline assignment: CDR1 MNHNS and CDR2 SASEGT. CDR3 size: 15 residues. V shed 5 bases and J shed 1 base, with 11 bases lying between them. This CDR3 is CASSPMGVNTGELFF. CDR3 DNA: TGTGCCAGCAGTCCTATGGGGGTGAACACCGGGGAGCTGTTTTTT.

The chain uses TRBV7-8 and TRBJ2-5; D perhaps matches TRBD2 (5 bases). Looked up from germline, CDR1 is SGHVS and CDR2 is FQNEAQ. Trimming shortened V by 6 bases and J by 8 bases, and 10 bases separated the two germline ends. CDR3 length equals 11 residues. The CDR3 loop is CASSRRITQYF. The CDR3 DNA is TGTGCCAGCAGTAGGAGGATCACCCAGTACTTC.

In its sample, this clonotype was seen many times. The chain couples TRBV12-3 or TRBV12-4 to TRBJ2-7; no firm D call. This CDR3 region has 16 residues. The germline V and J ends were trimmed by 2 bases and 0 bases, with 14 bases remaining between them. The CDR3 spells CASSLKDPTSSYEQYF. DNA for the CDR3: TGTGCCAGCAGTTTAAAGGACCCGACGAGCTCCTACGAGCAGTACTTC.

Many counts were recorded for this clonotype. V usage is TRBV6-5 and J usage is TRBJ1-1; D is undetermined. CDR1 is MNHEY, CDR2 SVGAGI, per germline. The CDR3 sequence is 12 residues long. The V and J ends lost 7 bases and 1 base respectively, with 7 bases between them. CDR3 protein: CASTPQNTEAFF. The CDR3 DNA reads TGTGCCAGCACCCCACAGAACACTGAAGCTTTCTTT.

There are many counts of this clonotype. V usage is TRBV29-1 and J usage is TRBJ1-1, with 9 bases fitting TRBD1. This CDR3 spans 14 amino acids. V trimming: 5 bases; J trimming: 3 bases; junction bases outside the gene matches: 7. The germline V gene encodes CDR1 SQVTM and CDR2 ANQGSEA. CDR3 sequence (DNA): TGCAGCGTTCAAACAGGGGGCTTGGACACTGAAGCTTTCTTT. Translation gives CSVQTGGLDTEAFF.

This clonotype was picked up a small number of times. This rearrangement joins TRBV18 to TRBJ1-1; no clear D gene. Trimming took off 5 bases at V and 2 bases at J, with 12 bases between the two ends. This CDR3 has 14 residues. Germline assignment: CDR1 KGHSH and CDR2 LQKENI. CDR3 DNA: TGTGCCAGCTCATTCGGGCACATCAACACTGAAGCTTTCTTT. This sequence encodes CASSFGHINTEAFF.

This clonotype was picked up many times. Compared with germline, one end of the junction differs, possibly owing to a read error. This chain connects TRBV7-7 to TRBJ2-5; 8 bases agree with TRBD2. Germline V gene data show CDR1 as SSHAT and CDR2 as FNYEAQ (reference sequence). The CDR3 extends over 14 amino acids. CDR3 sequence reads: CASSFGGAEGTQYF. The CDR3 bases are TGTGCTAGCAGCTTCGGGGGGGCCGAAGGGACCCAGTACTTC.

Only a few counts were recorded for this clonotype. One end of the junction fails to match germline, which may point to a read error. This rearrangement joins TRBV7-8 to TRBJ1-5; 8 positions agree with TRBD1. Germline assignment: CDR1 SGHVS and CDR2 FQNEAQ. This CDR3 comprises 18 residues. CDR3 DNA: TGTGCCAGCAGCCGTTTTTGGCACAGGGGGGATAGCAATCAGCCCAAGCATTTT. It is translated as CASSRFWHRGDSNQPKHF.

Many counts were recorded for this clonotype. CDR3 nucleotides: TGTGCCAGCAGTTTGATGGCCGGACAAGAGACCCAGTACTTC. The encoded protein is CASSLMAGQETQYF. V is TRBV12-3 or TRBV12-4 and J is TRBJ2-5; D is uncertain. Trimming stripped 3 bases from V and 2 bases from J, with 10 bases between. The CDR3 totals 14 residues.

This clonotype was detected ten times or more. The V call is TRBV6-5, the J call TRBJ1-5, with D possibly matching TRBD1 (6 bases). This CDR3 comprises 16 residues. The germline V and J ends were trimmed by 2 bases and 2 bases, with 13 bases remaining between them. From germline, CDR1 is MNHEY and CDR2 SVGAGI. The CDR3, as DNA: TGTGCCAGCAGTTACGGGGGCGTCAAAGGCAATCAGCCCCAGCATTTT. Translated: CASSYGGVKGNQPQHF.

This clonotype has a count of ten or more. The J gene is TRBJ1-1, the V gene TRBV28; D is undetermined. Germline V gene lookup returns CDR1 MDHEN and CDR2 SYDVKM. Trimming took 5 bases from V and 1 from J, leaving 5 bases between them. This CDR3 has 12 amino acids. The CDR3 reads CASSIANTEAFF. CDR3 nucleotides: TGTGCCAGCAGTATCGCGAACACTGAAGCTTTCTTT. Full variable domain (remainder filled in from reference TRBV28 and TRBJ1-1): DVKVTQSSRYLVKRTGEKVFLECVQDMDHENMFWYRQDPGLGLRLIYFSYDVKMKEKGDIPEGYSVSREKKERFSLILESASTNQTSMYLCASSIANTEAFFGQGTRLTVV.

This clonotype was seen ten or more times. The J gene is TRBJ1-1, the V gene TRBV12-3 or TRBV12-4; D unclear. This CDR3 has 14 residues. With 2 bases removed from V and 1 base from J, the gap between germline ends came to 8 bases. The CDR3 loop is CASSLNSANTEAFF. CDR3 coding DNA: TGTGCCAGCAGTTTAAACAGTGCGAACACTGAAGCTTTCTTT.

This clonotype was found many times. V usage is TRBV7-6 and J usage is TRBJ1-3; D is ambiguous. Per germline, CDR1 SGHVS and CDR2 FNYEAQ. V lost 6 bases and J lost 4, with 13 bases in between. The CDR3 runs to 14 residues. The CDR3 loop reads CASSRGIAGNTIYF. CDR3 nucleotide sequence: TGTGCCAGCAGTCGGGGAATCGCAGGAAACACCATATATTTT.

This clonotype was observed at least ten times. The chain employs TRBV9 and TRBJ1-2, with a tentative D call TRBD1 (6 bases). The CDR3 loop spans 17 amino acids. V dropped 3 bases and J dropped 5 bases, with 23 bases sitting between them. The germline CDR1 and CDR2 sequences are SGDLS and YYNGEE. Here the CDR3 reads CASSGRERGGNSYGYTF. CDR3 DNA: TGTGCCAGCAGCGGGAGGGAGAGGGGGGGGAACTCGTATGGCTACACCTTC.

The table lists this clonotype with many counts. The DNA of the CDR3 is TGTGCCATCGTACCTGGGACAGGGGATATCAATGAGCAGTTCTTC. As protein: CAIVPGTGDINEQFF. V gene TRBV6-5 combines with J gene TRBJ2-1, with TRBD1 matching over 10 bases. From germline, CDR1 is MNHEY and CDR2 SVGAGI. The CDR3 loop spans 15 amino acids. Losses at the gene ends were 10 bases for V and 6 bases for J; bases not matched to a gene: 12.

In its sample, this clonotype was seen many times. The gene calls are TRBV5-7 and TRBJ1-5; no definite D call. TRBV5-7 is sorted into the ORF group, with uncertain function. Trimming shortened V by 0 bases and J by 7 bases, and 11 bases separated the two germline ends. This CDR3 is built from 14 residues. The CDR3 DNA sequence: TGTGCCAGCAGCTTGGGGGCCGGCGGGCAGCCCCAGCATTTT. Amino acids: CASSLGAGGQPQHF.

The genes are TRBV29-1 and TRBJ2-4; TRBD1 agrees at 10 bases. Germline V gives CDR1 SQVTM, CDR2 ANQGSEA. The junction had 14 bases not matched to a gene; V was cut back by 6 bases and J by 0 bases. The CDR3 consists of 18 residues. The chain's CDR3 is CSVTLRDRGFLAKNIQYF. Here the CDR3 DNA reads TGCAGCGTCACACTCCGGGACAGGGGCTTCCTAGCCAAAAACATTCAGTACTTC.

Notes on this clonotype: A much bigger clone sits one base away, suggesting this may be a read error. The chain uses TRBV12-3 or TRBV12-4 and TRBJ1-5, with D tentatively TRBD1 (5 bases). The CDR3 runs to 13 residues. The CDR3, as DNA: TGTGCCAGCAGCGATGGGGCCGGCCAGCTCCAGCATTTT. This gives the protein CASSDGAGQLQHF.